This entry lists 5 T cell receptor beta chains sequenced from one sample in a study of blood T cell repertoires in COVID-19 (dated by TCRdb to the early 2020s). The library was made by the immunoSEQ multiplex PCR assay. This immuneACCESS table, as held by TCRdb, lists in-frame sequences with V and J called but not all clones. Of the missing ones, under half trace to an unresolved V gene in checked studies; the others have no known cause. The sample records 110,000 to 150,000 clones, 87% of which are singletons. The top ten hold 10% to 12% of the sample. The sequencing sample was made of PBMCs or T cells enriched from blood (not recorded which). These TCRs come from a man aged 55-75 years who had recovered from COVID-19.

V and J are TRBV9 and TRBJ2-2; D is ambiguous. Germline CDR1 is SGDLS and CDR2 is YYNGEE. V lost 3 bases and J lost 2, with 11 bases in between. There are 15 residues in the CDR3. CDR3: CASSAAAVNTGELFF. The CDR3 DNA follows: TGTGCCAGCAGCGCCGCGGCAGTAAACACCGGGGAGCTGTTTTTT.

For the CDR3, the DNA is TGCGCCAGCAGTTCGTCGGATACGCAGTATTTT. This codes for CASSSSDTQYF. The gene calls are TRBV5-1 and TRBJ2-3; D is uncertain. This CDR3 is 11 amino acids long. The V gene lost 5 bases and the J gene lost 6 bases, with 7 bases spanning the gap. Germline V lookup: CDR1 SGHRS, CDR2 YFSETQ.

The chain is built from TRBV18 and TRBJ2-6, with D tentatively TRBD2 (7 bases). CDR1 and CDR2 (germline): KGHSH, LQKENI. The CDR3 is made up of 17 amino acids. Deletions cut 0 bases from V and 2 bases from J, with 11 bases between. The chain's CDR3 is CASSPPGGVTGANVLTF. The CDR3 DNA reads TGTGCCAGCTCACCACCAGGGGGGGTGACTGGGGCCAACGTCCTGACTTTC.

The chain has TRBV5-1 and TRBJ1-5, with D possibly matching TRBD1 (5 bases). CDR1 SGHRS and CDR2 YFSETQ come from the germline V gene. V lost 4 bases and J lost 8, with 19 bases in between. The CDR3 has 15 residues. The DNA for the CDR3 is TGCGCCAGCAGCCTAGGGGCCCTACCTGGGGAGCCCCAGCATTTT. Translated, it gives CASSLGALPGEPQHF.

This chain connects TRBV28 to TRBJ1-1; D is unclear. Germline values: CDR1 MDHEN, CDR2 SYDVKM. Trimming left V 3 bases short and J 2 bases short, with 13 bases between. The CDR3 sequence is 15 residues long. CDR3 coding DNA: TGTGCCAGCAGTTTTTCCCTACGGGTTAACACTGAAGCTTTCTTT. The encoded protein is CASSFSLRVNTEAFF.